Given below is one TCR beta chain in context. What this receptor recognizes is not known. No much larger clone exists at a distance of one base, and base qualities are not known. Healthy HIV-negative adults with no recently reported acute infections or vaccinations were included as donors. Every donor was a Caucasian adult residing in Nashville, Tennessee, USA. For unsorted samples, 90 million to 95 million PBMCs were counted, and genomic DNA was extracted using the QIAamp DNA Blood Mini kit. Blood was collected by leukapheresis, and PBMCs were isolated by Ficoll-Histopaque density gradient centrifugation and then cryopreserved in liquid nitrogen vapor phase. This sample is drawn from a study of shared clonotypes between healthy human individuals (dated by TCRdb to about 2020). Background for the entire study: A few men and a couple of women, aged 18 to 49 years, made up the cohort. To estimate repertoire size and how much clonotypes are shared between individuals, the study performed deep sequencing of blood TCR repertoires from a few healthy adults. Different laboratories and diverse techniques were used to prepare libraries and sequence TCR repertoires, to increase sequencing depth and limit assay-specific biases. Between about 0.9 and 8.9 billion PBMCs per donor were obtained by leukapheresis.

Broader findings and caveats from the paper: Pairwise subsampling led to the expectation that sequencing depth would affect the degree of clonotype sharing among donors. Sampling was limited to blood, and TCR repertoires in tissue likely differ from TCR repertoires in blood. Because the study included only a small number of donors, the genetic and exposure-history diversity represented was limited.

Including the terminal cysteine and phenylalanine, the CDR3 comprises 14 residues. Left in the record is the CDR3 DNA by itself, 42 bases read in frame from the first base. Germline trimming: 7 bases from V, 6 bases from J; junction bases outside gene matches: 4. CDR1 and CDR2 are drawn from the germline V gene: MNHEY, SVGAGI. TCR CDR3 regions were amplified from genomic DNA by multiplex PCR using the deep immunoSEQ assay. For each cell subset, the extracted genomic DNA was distributed evenly across all wells of several immunoSEQ 96-well plates, and each plate served as one replicate. Each replicate PCR for unsorted PBMC received 250 to 300 ng genomic DNA, equal to 30,000 or so T cell genomes. Unsorted PBMC genomic DNA was sequenced across ten immunoSEQ deep assay plates. The purified libraries were quantified using a Qubit 3.0 fluorometer, sized with a Bioanalyzer 2100, and then quantified again using the KAPA Library Quantification kit. Each immunoSEQ 96-well plate was sequenced on its own single-read 150-cycle Illumina NextSeq 550 flow cell. Under the source paper's analysis protocol: Because the immunoSEQ output included only junctional sequences and no quality scores, the filtering could not be the same as the filtering used for full-length reads. To assign V/J genes and CDR3, sequences were annotated against IMGT germline references using PyIR, a Python wrapper for IgBLAST v1.9. Reads were removed for weak V/J assignments (E-value above 1e-6), missing CDR3, stop codons, out-of-frame junctions, or ambiguous translated residues. V3J clonotypes were defined by identical inferred V gene, J gene, and CDR3 amino acid sequence. The percentage overlap between two repertoires was calculated by dividing the number of shared unique clonotypes by the size of the smaller repertoire. Three approaches were used to assess repertoire richness: RTK rarefaction, the Chao1 estimator, and Recon v2.1 estimates of unobserved clonotypes. The clones in this table, taken by TCRdb from immuneACCESS, are in-frame only. Not every clone is retained; where verified, under half of the shortfall comes from an unresolved V gene, and the cause of the rest is unknown. V and J calls and clone size are as listed in that table; D and trimming were resolved from the DNA. This sample is represented by fewer than 550,000 clones; roughly 79% of them were singletons. Around an eighth of the sample lies in the top ten.

The rearranged chain carries TRBV6-5 and TRBJ2-1; TRBD2 fits 12 bases in the junction. This clonotype was obtained from a middle-aged woman in good health. Some clones in this sample may be carry-over from other donors' samples. The sample consisted of PBMCs. The DNA sequence reads TGTGCCAGCACCACTAGCGGGAGGACCAATGAGCAGTTCTTC. It translates to CASTTSGRTNEQFF.